The 18 T cell receptor beta chains below all came from one sample that was sequenced in a study of cytomegalovirus exposure and HLA in healthy donors. The method was immunoSEQ multiplex PCR; TCRdb's version includes in-frame clones alone and lacks a portion of them. Counted here are tens of thousands of clones, 94% occurring once; the ten biggest clones make up roughly 1.6%. Sequenced sample: PBMCs. The receptors here all came from a man between 18 and 35 years old in good health and CMV-seropositive.

This sequence joins TRBV19 and TRBJ2-1; TRBD1 matches at 7 bases. V dropped 6 bases and J dropped 9; count of bases not matched to a gene: 5. The CDR3 has 12 residues. Germline CDR1 is LNHDA and CDR2 is SQIVND (reference sequence). The CDR3 loop reads CASRGKGAEQFF. The DNA of the CDR3 is TGTGCCAGTAGGGGGAAGGGGGCTGAGCAGTTCTTC.

This clone occurred once. The chain is built from TRBV5-1 and TRBJ1-2, with TRBD1 as a possible D gene (5 bases). V lost 4 bases, J lost 6 bases, and 13 bases lay in between. Germline lookup yields CDR1 SGHRS and CDR2 YFSETQ. The CDR3 contains 13 residues. DNA for the CDR3: TGCGCCAGCAGCCTGCCGGGGGATCATGGCTACACCTTC. Protein: CASSLPGDHGYTF.

The chain carries TRBV7-2 and TRBJ2-1, with D possibly being TRBD1 (6 bases). The CDR3 has 14 residues. The germline V gene encodes CDR1 SGHTA and CDR2 FQGNSA. V was pared by 8 bases and J by 6 bases, with 17 bases between. CDR3 DNA sequence: TGTGCCAGCGGTCTAGGGGGACGACCCAATGAGCAGTTCTTC. Its translation is CASGLGGRPNEQFF.

This clone showed up just a few times. CDR3 nucleotides: TGTGCCAGCAGCCAAGAAGAGAGCGGGAGCCACATTCAGTACTTC. This translates into CASSQEESGSHIQYF. The J gene is TRBJ2-4, the V gene TRBV14; 8 positions match TRBD2. The CDR3 extends over 15 amino acids. Unmatched junction bases numbered 6, after V lost 0 bases and J lost 8 bases. Germline V lookup: CDR1 SGHDN, CDR2 FVKESK.

This chain links TRBV11-2 with TRBJ1-4; a possible D gene is TRBD1 (5 bases). Germline V CDR1 and CDR2: SGHAT, FQNNGV. Trimming took off 6 bases at V and 8 bases at J, with 19 bases between the two ends. The CDR3 contains 15 residues. The CDR3 here is CASRPNGHRGEKLFF. CDR3 DNA: TGTGCCAGCAGGCCTAACGGACACCGAGGAGAAAAACTGTTTTTT. The variable domain in full, completed from reference TRBV11-2 and TRBJ1-4, reads EAGVAQSPRYKIIEKRQSVAFWCNPISGHATLYWYQQILGQGPKLLIQFQNNGVVDDSQLPKDRFSAERLKGVDSTLKIQPAKLEDSAVYLCASRPNGHRGEKLFFGSGTQLSVL.

The rearrangement links TRBV9 to TRBJ2-7, with 8 bases that match TRBD1. Germline loops: CDR1 SGDLS, CDR2 YYNGEE. This CDR3 comprises 15 residues. After removal of 0 bases from V and 6 bases from J, the junction contained 8 bases not matched to a gene. The CDR3 spells CASSVAGQGSSEQYF. The CDR3 region has the DNA TGTGCCAGCAGCGTAGCTGGACAGGGATCTTCCGAGCAGTACTTC. Together with reference TRBV9 and TRBJ2-7, the CDR3 gives the full variable domain: DSGVTQTPKHLITATGQRVTLRCSPRSGDLSVYWYQQSLDQGLQFLIQYYNGEERAKGNILERFSAQQFPDLHSELNLSSLELGDSALYFCASSVAGQGSSEQYFGPGTRLTVT.

The rearrangement uses TRBV6-1 and TRBJ1-5; perhaps TRBD1 as D (5 bases). The CDR3 runs 16 residues. Germline CDR1 and CDR2: MNHNS and SASEGT. V was cut by 1 base and J by 5 bases, with 15 bases left in between. The CDR3 sequence: CASSEGAGWKDQPQHF. CDR3 DNA: TGTGCCAGCAGTGAAGGGGCAGGGTGGAAGGATCAGCCCCAGCATTTT.

The rearrangement links TRBV30 to TRBJ2-7; D gene uncertain. This CDR3 is built from 12 residues. Germline loops: CDR1 GTSNPN, CDR2 SVGIG (reference sequence). V lost 2 bases, J lost 4 bases, and 9 bases lay in between. CDR3 sequence reads: CAWSPPRYEQYF. In DNA, the CDR3 is TGTGCCTGGAGTCCCCCCCGGTACGAGCAGTACTTC.

The rearrangement uses TRBV10-3 and TRBJ1-3, with D unclear. The V gene lost 3 bases and the J gene lost 3 bases, with 12 bases spanning the gap. Germline CDR1 and CDR2: ENHRY and SYGVKD. The CDR3 contains 15 residues. This CDR3 reads CAISDGPRSGNTIYF. CDR3 sequence (DNA): TGTGCCATCAGTGATGGTCCGCGGAGTGGAAACACCATATATTTT.

The chain recombines TRBV6-6 with TRBJ2-7; D is perhaps TRBD1 (6 bases). V was pared by 5 bases and J by 5 bases, with 16 bases between. This CDR3 has 14 residues. The germline gives CDR1 MNHNY, CDR2 SVGAGI (reference sequence). DNA of the CDR3: TGTGCCAGCAGTCCCTGGCGACAGGTCGACGAGCAGTACTTC. Translating gives CASSPWRQVDEQYF.

Only a few counts were recorded for this clone. This chain links TRBV6-5 with TRBJ2-3; 11 positions match TRBD2. After removal of 2 bases from V and 2 bases from J, the junction contained 3 bases not matched to a gene. The CDR3 consists of 16 residues. Per the germline V gene, CDR1 is MNHEY and CDR2 is SVGAGI. The CDR3 protein is CASSYGLAGNTDTQYF. DNA for the CDR3: TGTGCCAGCAGTTACGGACTAGCGGGCAACACAGATACGCAGTATTTT.

The genes are TRBV12-5 and TRBJ2-3, with 13 bases fitting TRBD2. J was trimmed by 4 bases and V by 0 bases; bases with no gene match: 4. CDR1 is LGHNT, CDR2 FRNRAP, per germline. This CDR3 contains 17 residues. In nucleotides, the CDR3 is TGTGCTAGTGGTTTGGTACTAGCGGGAGGGCCTTCAGATACGCAGTATTTT. Amino acids: CASGLVLAGGPSDTQYF.

The J gene is TRBJ1-3, the V gene TRBV11-2; 7 nucleotides align to TRBD1. J lost 2 bases, V lost 1 base, and 5 bases had no gene match. Germline V lookup: CDR1 SGHAT, CDR2 FQNNGV. CDR3 size: 16 residues. CDR3 sequence: CASSLGTGTAGNTIYF. In nucleotides, the CDR3 is TGTGCCAGCAGCTTAGGGACTGGGACAGCTGGAAACACCATATATTTT.

The rearrangement links TRBV28 to TRBJ1-1, with D maybe TRBD1 (5 bases). Germline V CDR1 and CDR2: MDHEN, SYDVKM. The CDR3 totals 14 residues. Trimming stripped 5 bases from V and 1 base from J, with 11 bases between. CDR3 in amino acids: CASSPGLTNTEAFF. The CDR3 coding sequence is TGTGCCAGCAGTCCGGGACTCACGAACACTGAAGCTTTCTTT.

The J gene is TRBJ1-1, the V gene TRBV4-1, with a weak D call TRBD1 (5 bases). CDR1 is MGHRA and CDR2 is YSYEKL in the germline V gene. Trimming cost V 3 bases and J 4 bases, with 21 bases left between them. The CDR3 length is 17 residues. The CDR3 is CASSQALKGPRSTEAFF. The CDR3 region has the DNA TGCGCCAGCAGCCAGGCTTTAAAGGGGCCACGGAGCACTGAAGCTTTCTTT.

The CDR3 bases are TGTGCCAGCAGCTTAGTACAGACTAGCGCACAGGGTACGCAGTATTTT. Protein: CASSLVQTSAQGTQYF. V is TRBV7-9 and J is TRBJ2-3; the match to TRBD2 covers 8 bases. Germline assignment: CDR1 SEHNR and CDR2 FQNEAQ (reference sequence). The CDR3 runs to 16 residues. Trimming at V came to 1 base and at J to 8 bases, leaving 11 bases not matched to a gene.

The rearrangement links TRBV28 to TRBJ1-5; D is perhaps TRBD1 (5 bases). Trimming removed 6 bases at V and 4 bases at J, with 10 bases between. The germline V gene has CDR1 MDHEN and CDR2 SYDVKM. The CDR3 runs to 13 residues. CDR3 amino acids: CASRVQGNQPQHF. CDR3 DNA: TGTGCCAGCAGGGTTCAGGGAAATCAGCCCCAGCATTTT.

The chain joins TRBV19 to TRBJ2-7; TRBD2 matches at 7 bases. Germline CDR1 LNHDA, CDR2 SQIVND (reference sequence). V lost 5 bases, J lost 4 bases, and 8 bases stayed unmatched. The CDR3 totals 14 residues. This chain's CDR3 is CASSPSGIGYEQYF. The DNA for the CDR3 is TGTGCCAGTAGTCCGAGCGGGATCGGGTACGAGCAGTACTTC. Full variable domain (missing parts from reference TRBV19 and TRBJ2-7): DGGITQSPKYLFRKEGQNVTLSCEQNLNHDAMYWYRQDPGQGLRLIYYSQIVNDFQKGDIAEGYSVSREKKESFPLTVTSAQKNPTAFYLCASSPSGIGYEQYFGPGTRLTVT.